This is a list of T cell receptor beta chains from one sample in a study of beta chain features in type 1 diabetes. The table came from immunoSEQ multiplex PCR; TCRdb's copy has only in-frame clones and leaves some out. The table includes some 150,000 clones, roughly 7.2% detected once. Sequenced sample: central memory CD4+ T cells from blood. The receptors were gathered from a woman aged 25-40 years in good health. Both conserved end residues are part of each CDR3. Fields, in order: CDR3 DNA, CDR3 protein, V gene, clone size, D gene, J gene. The D gene is left open where the match is weak. Clone size, where shown, is once, few, many, or a class for clones that have expanded.

TGTGCCAGCAGTGGCCTAGCGGGAGGCGTTGGCGAGCAGTACTTC | CASSGLAGGVGEQYF | TRBV6-6 | . | TRBD2 | TRBJ2-7
TGCGCCAGCAGCCAGCAAGCCGGGACAGAGTATGGCTACACCTTC | CASSQQAGTEYGYTF | TRBV4-3 | . | TRBD1 | TRBJ1-2
TGTGCCTGGAGTGTGGACACGACCTACGAGCAGTACTTC | CAWSVDTTYEQYF | TRBV30 | many | . | TRBJ2-7
TGTGCCAGCAGCTTAGAACAGGGGGCACGTCGGGAGACCCAGTACTTC | CASSLEQGARRETQYF | TRBV7-8 | . | TRBD1 | TRBJ2-5
TGTGCCAGCAGCCTAAAGGCGAGCGGGGGCTCCTACAATGAGCAGTTCTTC | CASSLKASGGSYNEQFF | TRBV4-2 | . | TRBD2 | TRBJ2-1
TGTGCCAGCAGCGGCCAGGCAGGGTTTGGGGCCAACGTCCTGACTTTC | CASSGQAGFGANVLTF | TRBV7-2 | many | . | TRBJ2-6
TGTGCCATCAGTGTTGCGGCGAACACCGGGGAGCTGTTTTTT | CAISVAANTGELFF | TRBV10-3 | many | . | TRBJ2-2
TGTGCCAGCAGCATGCAGGGGGTCCGCACAGATACGCAGTATTTT | CASSMQGVRTDTQYF | TRBV2 | . | TRBD1 | TRBJ2-3
TGTGCCTGGAGTACTACCGTCGCTAACTATGGCTACACCTTC | CAWSTTVANYGYTF | TRBV30 | few | . | TRBJ1-2
TGTGCCAGCAGCTCGACCCAGGGTTCCCAGCCCCAGCATTTT | CASSSTQGSQPQHF | TRBV11-2 | few | . | TRBJ1-5
TGTGCCAGCTCACCACTAGCGGATAGCCCCTACGAGCAGTACTTC | CASSPLADSPYEQYF | TRBV18 | . | . | TRBJ2-7
TGTGCCAGCAGCCGGGGACAGGGGAGCAATCAGCCCCAGCATTTT | CASSRGQGSNQPQHF | TRBV5-8 | . | TRBD1 | TRBJ1-5